The entry below describes one TCR beta chain. This clonotype has more than one count but fewer than ten. Its antigen specificity is not known. Base quality data are lacking; no much larger clone is found one base away. This specimen comes from a study of T cells after yellow fever vaccination (dated by TCRdb to 2018 to 2020). Concerning the study at large: Libraries from fractions with low cell numbers were prepared with the SMART-Seq v4 Ultra Low Input RNA kit. To follow T-cell clones before and after both primary and booster YFV17D yellow fever vaccination, bulk TCR alpha and beta repertoires underwent longitudinal sequencing. Two healthy male donors, one aged 18 to 30 and one aged 30 to 40 years, were included in the cohort. Bulk PBMC replicates and cell subsets were isolated from blood drawn at multiple timepoints before and after both primary and secondary immunization.

What this sample's treatment or condition label stands for: live attenuated yellow fever vaccine strain. A standard Ficoll-Paque protocol was used to isolate PBMCs from peripheral blood. Dynabeads CD4 and CD8 positive selection kits were used to isolate the CD4 and CD8 T-cell fractions. TriZol was used to extract RNA from bulk PBMCs, CD4 and CD8 fractions, and dextramer-positive and dextramer-negative fractions. Instrument used: Illumina NovaSeq 6000. TCR cDNA was synthesized by 5'RACE template switching, which introduced a universal primer site and unique molecular identifiers. Priming of cDNA synthesis was performed from both the TCR alpha and TCR beta constant segments. Libraries were amplified in two PCR steps, with sample barcodes and sequencing adapters added in the second step. Libraries were sequenced on Illumina HiSeq 2500 (2x100 bp) or NovaSeq (2x150 bp). Per the authors' processing: MIGEC was used to demultiplex reads and collapse the reads into UMI consensus sequences, and MiXCR was used for V(D)J alignment. Vaccine-responding clonotypes were defined with edgeR using replicate PBMC samples, requiring FDR below 0.01 and a log2 fold change above 5 up to day 15. CD4 or CD8 identity was assigned to each bulk clonotype according to whether the clonotype was present at higher abundance in the sequenced CD4 repertoire or the sequenced CD8 repertoire. TCRdb handled the public reads itself, with Q25 trimming in fastp and clone calling in MiXCR, and kept productive beta chains. Rows merge per CDR3 protein into single entries with the most common DNA and genes. V and J calls and clone size were set by TCRdb, not the authors. Here the sample has approximately 170,000 distinct CDR3 sequences; approximately 10% occur a single time. In total, the top ten clones hold roughly a third of the sample.

V was cut back by 6 bases and J by 5 bases, leaving a gap of 11 bases between them. The CDR3 spans 13 residues, from the cysteine through the phenylalanine. The CDR3 DNA has 39 bases and is translated from base 1. Results and caveats for the whole study, not just this receptor: Compared with the primary T-cell response, the secondary T-cell response was faster but weaker, reaching its peak on day 5 rather than on day 15. The study included only a couple of donors, which limits how far the findings can be generalized. After the booster, most clones that had expanded after primary vaccination were detected again (around 97% of CD4 and more than 85% of CD8), suggesting broad maintenance of memory. A small share of clonotypes was detected in both CD4 and CD8 compartments, with the overlap likely arising from convergent recombination. FACS-sorted repertoires could contain abundant contaminating clonotypes from the bulk population, so computational filtering was required.

This clonotype originated in a man aged 18 to 29 who received the YFV17D yellow fever vaccine. Recombination connected TRBV12-3 or TRBV12-4 to TRBJ2-1; TRBD1 is a weak D gene call, 5 bases matching. Sample: CD8+ T cells sorted from PBMCs, taken 15 days after the yellow fever booster vaccination. DNA sequence: TGTGCCAGCAGCCAAGACAGAAACAATGAGCAGTTCTTC. This gives the protein CASSQDRNNEQFF.